The T cell receptor (beta chain) under discussion was sequenced for a study of T-cell memory formation after mild COVID-19. TCRdb re-called the 5' RACE reads through MiXCR, storing one row per CDR3 protein. The data contain hundreds of thousands of distinct CDR3 sequences, over 25% of them seen just once; the ten biggest clones take up roughly 12%. Study conclusions and caveats: The CD4+ clones that contracted clustered mainly within CM and EM, and the CD8+ clones concentrated in EMRA. The finding that pre-infection memory included some responding clones suggested that cross-reactive memory joined.

Germline values: CDR1 SGHKS, CDR2 YYEKEE (reference sequence). The CDR3 runs 13 residues. Trimming cost V 2 bases and J 5 bases, with 10 bases left between them. Only a few counts were recorded for this clonotype. Antigen: not known. The sequence derives from an adult woman who had mild COVID-19 (a few samples of this study predate the infection). Cell type and time point are not known. The specimen was PBMCs or a T cell subset sorted from them (not recorded which). The chain links TRBV5-5 to TRBJ2-5; the D call may be TRBD1 or TRBD2 (5 bases each). The CDR3 spells CASSLAGDETQYF. The CDR3 region has the DNA TGTGCCAGCAGCTTAGCCGGGGACGAGACCCAGTACTTC.